This T cell receptor beta chain was identified during a study of human T cells and chemical hapten exposure. Overall study findings and caveats: Expanded TCRs created a significantly greater count of big CDR3 similarity clusters than controls did.

This clonotype turned up a few times. What it binds is unknown. Authors' analysis steps: From around 25,000 to 690,000 TCRs were found per sample, with a median of 95,638. TCRdb ran MiXCR on the RACE reads and lists one entry per CDR3 protein. The V and J calls follow TCRdb's processing rather than the paper's. There are some 99,000 distinct CDR3 sequences in the sample; roughly a tenth occur only once, and 3% to 3.5% lies in the top ten. The CDR3 consists of 15 residues. The V end was cut by 4 bases, the J end by 5 bases, with 12 bases between. Noted time point: patch test 2, 6 weeks after DPC sensitization. Treatment: therapeutic diphenylcyclopropenone sensitization with weekly scalp DPC. Every donor had alopecia and was 18 to 70 years old; all were suitable for DPC.

The TCR was taken from a woman aged 35 to 49 with alopecia areata. Some clones in this sample may be carry-over from other donors' samples. V usage is TRBV12-3 or TRBV12-4 and J usage is TRBJ1-6; D gene unclear. This material consisted of whole blood, taken in connection with sensitization to the hapten diphenylcyclopropenone (DPC). The DNA of the CDR3 is TGTGCCAGCAGTTCGGGAGGCAGCGATAATTCACCCCTCCACTTT. Encoded protein: CASSSGGSDNSPLHF.